Below, 27 T cell receptor beta chains from the same sample are listed, as sequenced in a study of blood T cells in healthy people across ages. The authors ran a second PCR of 7 to 11 cycles using a sample-barcoded 5' primer and a J-beta primer mix. In TCRdb, the 5' RACE reads were re-called with MiXCR into one record per CDR3 protein. The data show about 1.4 million distinct CDR3 sequences, around 59% seen once. The specimen was blood. These receptors originate from a man between 18 and 29 years old in good health.

The gene calls are TRBV6-2 or TRBV6-3 and TRBJ2-1; a weak D match, TRBD2 (7 bases). Trimming shortened V by 5 bases and J by 4 bases, and 15 bases separated the two germline ends. The V gene's germline CDR1 is MNHEY and CDR2 SVGEGT. This CDR3 region has 15 residues. CDR3 protein: CASSSAGGPYNEQFF. The CDR3 DNA follows: TGTGCCAGCAGTAGCGCCGGGGGGCCGTACAATGAGCAGTTCTTC.

In its sample, this clonotype was seen a few times. The chain is built from TRBV28 and TRBJ2-3, with 7 bases fitting TRBD1. The J segment lost 4 bases and the V segment lost 3 bases, leaving 10 bases of the junction unmatched. CDR3 length equals 16 residues. Germline assignment: CDR1 MDHEN and CDR2 SYDVKM. Here the CDR3 DNA reads TGTGCCAGCAGTTTGAGTGAGGGGGCCCCCGCAGATACGCAGTATTTT. This translates into CASSLSEGAPADTQYF.

The chain has TRBV13 and TRBJ1-5; D is perhaps TRBD1 (5 bases). This CDR3 comprises 10 residues. The V gene lost 8 bases and the J gene lost 12 bases, with 11 bases spanning the gap. In germline, CDR1 is PRHDT, CDR2 FYEKMQ (reference sequence). The CDR3 reads CASPGRVQHF. The DNA for the CDR3 is TGTGCCAGCCCGGGGCGGGTCCAGCATTTT.

The chain carries TRBV13 and TRBJ2-1, with TRBD1 as a possible D gene (6 bases). V was trimmed by 8 bases and J by 4 bases, leaving 21 bases between them. The length of the CDR3 is 16 residues. CDR1 is PRHDT, CDR2 FYEKMQ, per germline (reference sequence). The CDR3 sequence is CASLDGTGQIYNEQFF. The DNA of the CDR3 is TGTGCCAGCTTAGACGGGACGGGACAAATTTACAATGAGCAGTTCTTC.

In DNA, the CDR3 is TGCGCCAGCAGCCCCGAAGGGGCCACTGAAGCTTTCTTT. Translating gives CASSPEGATEAFF. The V gene is TRBV4-1, the J gene TRBJ1-1, with D perhaps matching TRBD1 (5 bases). CDR3 length: 13 amino acids. Germline CDR1 reads MGHRA; CDR2 reads YSYEKL. The V end was cut by 4 bases, the J end by 4 bases, with 10 bases between.

The chain combines TRBV5-6 with TRBJ2-1; D is possibly TRBD2 (6 bases). CDR1 is SGHDT, CDR2 YYEEEE, per germline. Trimming shortened V by 1 base and J by 0 bases, and 14 bases separated the two germline ends. The CDR3 spans 17 residues. The CDR3 spells CASSLRASAASYNEQFF. CDR3 DNA: TGTGCCAGCAGCTTGAGGGCTAGCGCGGCCTCCTACAATGAGCAGTTCTTC. Together with reference TRBV5-6 and TRBJ2-1, the CDR3 gives the full variable domain: DAGVTQSPTHLIKTRGQQVTLRCSPKSGHDTVSWYQQALGQGPQFIFQYYEEEERQRGNFPDRFSGHQFPNYSSELNVNALLLGDSALYLCASSLRASAASYNEQFFGPGTRLTVL.

V is TRBV7-9 and J is TRBJ2-5; 7 bases line up with TRBD1. The V gene's germline CDR1 is SEHNR and CDR2 FQNEAQ (reference sequence). V shed 3 bases and J 5 bases; nucleotides not matched to a gene: 9. The CDR3 is made up of 15 amino acids. CDR3 protein: CASSFPNRGDETQYF. The CDR3 DNA reads as TGTGCCAGCAGCTTCCCAAACAGGGGTGATGAGACCCAGTACTTC.

The CDR3 bases are TGTGCCAGCAGTGAAGGGGGACTAGCGGCAGAGCAGTTCTTC. Its translation: CASSEGGLAAEQFF. V gene TRBV2 combines with J gene TRBJ2-1; 11 positions match TRBD2. Unmatched junction bases numbered 3, after V lost 1 base and J lost 10 bases. Looked up from germline, CDR1 is SNHLY and CDR2 is FYNNEI. The CDR3 length is 14 residues.

The CDR3 DNA reads as TGTGCCAGCAGCTTGGCCGGGTCATGGACTACCTACGAGCAGTACTTC. Amino acid sequence: CASSLAGSWTTYEQYF. The V call is TRBV7-8, the J call TRBJ2-7; tentatively, D is TRBD2 (6 bases). The CDR3 is 16 residues long. Germline CDR1 is SGHVS and CDR2 is FQNEAQ. V lost 3 bases, J lost 2 bases, and 17 bases lay in between.

The chain joins TRBV7-2 to TRBJ2-1; 8 bases agree with TRBD1. V was clipped by 5 bases and J by 2 bases; unmatched bases: 11. This CDR3 spans 17 amino acids. Germline V CDR1 and CDR2: SGHTA, FQGNSA. The CDR3 here is CASSPGGDRGAYNEQFF. CDR3 DNA sequence: TGTGCCAGCAGCCCCGGGGGCGACAGGGGTGCCTACAATGAGCAGTTCTTC.

V usage is TRBV20-1 and J usage is TRBJ1-5, with no clear D. V shed 3 bases and J shed 3 bases, with 9 bases lying between them. The germline gives CDR1 DFQATT, CDR2 SNEGSKA (reference sequence). The CDR3 is 13 residues long. The DNA of the CDR3 is TGCAGTGCTAGGGTCGGGCCCAATCAGCCCCAGCATTTT. This codes for CSARVGPNQPQHF.

This clonotype was seen more than once but under ten times. The gene calls are TRBV29-1 and TRBJ2-3, with D maybe TRBD1 (6 bases). The CDR3 loop spans 13 amino acids. The ends were cut back, 8 bases at V and 5 bases at J, with 17 bases in the middle. Germline loops: CDR1 SQVTM, CDR2 ANQGSEA. DNA of the CDR3: TGCAGCTCCTCGACAGGCAGGAAAGATACGCAGTATTTT. Its protein product is CSSSTGRKDTQYF.

The chain couples TRBV6-5 to TRBJ1-2; D remains ambiguous. CDR1 and CDR2 from the germline V gene are MNHEY and SVGAGI. Trimming cost V 0 bases and J 0 bases, with 11 bases left between them. The CDR3 contains 16 residues. The CDR3 region is CASSYSSELTNYGYTF. CDR3 coding DNA: TGTGCCAGCAGTTACTCTTCGGAGCTCACTAACTATGGCTACACCTTC.

The chain couples TRBV29-1 to TRBJ2-7; 12 bases fit TRBD2. Trimming removed 4 bases from V and 0 bases from J; junction bases left unmatched: 7. The CDR3 consists of 16 residues. Per the germline V gene, CDR1 is SQVTM and CDR2 is ANQGSEA. This chain's CDR3 is CSVGGGLAGPSYEQYF. CDR3 in DNA: TGCAGCGTTGGTGGAGGACTAGCGGGGCCCTCCTACGAGCAGTACTTC.

The CDR3 sequence: CASSFLMDRDTGELFF. CDR3 sequence (DNA): TGTGCCAGCAGTTTCCTCATGGACAGGGACACCGGGGAGCTGTTTTTT. The rearrangement joins TRBV27 to TRBJ2-2; TRBD1 aligns across 8 bases. V gave up 3 bases and J gave up 3 bases; unmatched junction bases: 6. CDR3 length equals 16 residues. Germline lookup yields CDR1 MNHEY and CDR2 SMNVEV (reference sequence).

This clonotype was recorded a few times. The rearrangement uses TRBV28 and TRBJ2-7; D perhaps matches TRBD1 (6 bases). In germline, CDR1 is MDHEN, CDR2 SYDVKM. The CDR3 consists of 13 residues. The ends were cut back, 4 bases at V and 6 bases at J, with 13 bases in the middle. This chain's CDR3 is CASSYVQGLEQYF. CDR3 nucleotide sequence: TGTGCCAGCAGTTATGTACAGGGTCTCGAGCAGTACTTC.

This clonotype was seen only a few times. The CDR3 spells CASSCAEQYF. The DNA of the CDR3 is TGCGCCAGCAGCTGCGCGGAGCAGTACTTC. V usage is TRBV23-1 and J usage is TRBJ2-7; no definite D call. TRBV23-1 is placed among ORFs of uncertain function. V shed 6 bases and J shed 7 bases, with 7 bases lying between them. The CDR3 extends over 10 amino acids.

V usage is TRBV4-3 and J usage is TRBJ2-7; 8 bases align to TRBD2. The germline V gene has CDR1 LGHNA and CDR2 YSLEER. The CDR3 contains 16 residues. Trimming took 0 bases from V and 2 from J; bases not matched to a gene: 6. In DNA form, the CDR3 reads TGCGCCAGCAGCCAAGATGGGCTAGCGGGCGCCTACGAGCAGTACTTC. It codes for CASSQDGLAGAYEQYF.

The rearrangement uses TRBV7-2 and TRBJ2-3, with 8 nucleotides matching TRBD2. CDR3 size: 16 residues. Germline assignment: CDR1 SGHTA and CDR2 FQGNSA. J gave up 3 bases and V 6 bases, and 11 bases lay outside the gene matches. CDR3 DNA: TGTGCCAGCAGGCCACCGGAGCGGGAGATGACAGATACGCAGTATTTT. Translating gives CASRPPEREMTDTQYF.

This rearrangement joins TRBV28 to TRBJ1-2; no clear D. The CDR3 totals 15 residues. V shed 6 bases and J shed 2 bases, with 16 bases lying between them. Germline CDR1 reads MDHEN; CDR2 reads SYDVKM. The CDR3 here is CASRDAVGVNYGYTF. CDR3 nucleotide sequence: TGTGCCAGCAGGGATGCCGTCGGGGTGAACTATGGCTACACCTTC.

Remarks on this clonotype: This likely comes from a read error, as the CDR3 has no conserved phenylalanine or tryptophan at its end. The chain recombines TRBV5-1 with TRBJ2-5; 11 bases match TRBD1. CDR1 and CDR2 (germline): SGHRS, YFSETQ. The CDR3 is 15 residues long. V was pared by 4 bases and J by 3 bases, with 5 bases of the junction left unmatched. CDR3 DNA: TGCGCCAGCAGCGCGGGGACAGGGGGAGAAGAGACCCAGTACCTC. It is translated as CASSAGTGGEETQYL.

The V gene is TRBV9, the J gene TRBJ1-2; D ambiguous. The CDR3 consists of 15 residues. Trimming cost V 2 bases and J 4 bases, with 15 bases left between them. Germline V gene sequence: CDR1 SGDLS, CDR2 YYNGEE. The DNA of the CDR3 is TGTGCCAGCAGCGTGAGCCCCGGGTCGTTCTATGGCTACACCTTC. Translated: CASSVSPGSFYGYTF.

In this sample, this clonotype turned up a few times. The chain employs TRBV6-6 and TRBJ1-2, with a tentative D call TRBD1 (6 bases). Germline V gene lookup returns CDR1 MNHNY and CDR2 SVGAGI (reference sequence). The germline V and J ends were trimmed by 2 bases and 1 base, with 20 bases remaining between them. This CDR3 has 18 residues. In DNA, the CDR3 is TGTGCCAGCAGTTACCCCATGGGAGGGGGGTATGATAACTATGGCTACACCTTC. Its protein product is CASSYPMGGGYDNYGYTF.

The rearrangement links TRBV4-3 to TRBJ2-4; perhaps TRBD2 as D (6 bases). Trimming cost V 0 bases and J 0 bases, with 12 bases left between them. Germline assignment: CDR1 LGHNA and CDR2 YSLEER. The CDR3 is 17 amino acids. This chain's CDR3 is CASSQDPAGLAKNIQYF. CDR3 coding DNA: TGCGCCAGCAGCCAAGATCCGGCGGGACTAGCCAAAAACATTCAGTACTTC.

The genes are TRBV4-3 and TRBJ2-1; D may be TRBD2 (7 bases). V lost 4 bases, J lost 10 bases, and 14 bases lay in between. CDR3 length: 13 residues. The germline gives CDR1 LGHNA, CDR2 YSLEER. This CDR3 reads CASSREAGAEQFF. The CDR3 DNA sequence: TGCGCCAGCAGCCGCGAGGCGGGGGCCGAGCAGTTCTTC.

V and J are TRBV24-1 and TRBJ1-2, with D tentatively TRBD1 (5 bases). The CDR3 contains 15 residues. Trimming cost V 2 bases and J 4 bases, with 13 bases left between them. Germline V gene data show CDR1 as KGHDR and CDR2 as SFDVKD. This chain's CDR3 is CATSDSDSIVYGYTF. The CDR3 DNA sequence: TGTGCCACCAGTGATTCTGACAGCATAGTCTATGGCTACACCTTC.

This clonotype was observed a handful of times. The genes are TRBV11-3 and TRBJ2-2; 13 bases map to TRBD2. This CDR3 has 20 amino acids. V lost 5 bases and J lost 3; bases outside the gene matches: 15. Germline V lookup: CDR1 SGHNT, CDR2 YENEEA. CDR3 in amino acids: CASSPTTRGLAGEYTGELFF. The CDR3 DNA reads as TGTGCCAGCAGCCCGACTACGAGAGGACTAGCGGGAGAGTACACCGGGGAGCTGTTTTTT. Full variable domain (rest looked up from reference TRBV11-3 and TRBJ2-2): EAGVVQSPRYKIIEKKQPVAFWCNPISGHNTLYWYLQNLGQGPELLIRYENEEAVDDSQLPKDRFSAERLKGVDSTLKIQPAELGDSAVYLCASSPTTRGLAGEYTGELFFGEGSRLTVL.